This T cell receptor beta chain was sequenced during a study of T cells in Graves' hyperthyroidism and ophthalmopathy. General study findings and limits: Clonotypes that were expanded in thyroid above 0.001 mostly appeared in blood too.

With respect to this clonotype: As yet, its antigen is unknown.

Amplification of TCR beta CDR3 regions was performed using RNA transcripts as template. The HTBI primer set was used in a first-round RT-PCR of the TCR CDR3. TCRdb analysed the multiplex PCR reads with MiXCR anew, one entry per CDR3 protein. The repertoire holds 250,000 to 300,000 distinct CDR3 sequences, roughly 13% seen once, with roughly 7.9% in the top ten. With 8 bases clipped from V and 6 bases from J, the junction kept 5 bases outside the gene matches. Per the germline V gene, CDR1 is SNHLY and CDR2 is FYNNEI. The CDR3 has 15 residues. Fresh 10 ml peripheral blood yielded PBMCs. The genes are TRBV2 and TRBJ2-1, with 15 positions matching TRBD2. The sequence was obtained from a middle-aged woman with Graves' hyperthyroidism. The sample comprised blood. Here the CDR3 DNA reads TGTGCCAGCTCTCGGGGACTAGCGGGAGGCAATGAGCAGTTCTTC. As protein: CASSRGLAGGNEQFF.